This TCR beta chain stems from a study of beta chain features in type 1 diabetes. Study-level findings and limits: Shorter TCRB CDR3s, moderately but significantly so, were found in Type 1 diabetes patients in all four CD4+ subsets. Researchers reported that naive, central memory and Treg TCRB repertoires appeared more similar in patients than in healthy donors. VDJ junctions from patients with type 1 diabetes contained fewer insertions and more deletions.

In regard to this clone: Its antigen is not identified.

Deletions cut 4 bases from V and 4 bases from J, with 17 bases between. The CDR3 length is 15 residues. Germline CDR1 is SGHNT and CDR2 is YYREEE (reference sequence). Markers CD45RO/CCR7/CD25/CD127/CD95/CD27 served to sort CD4+ naive, central memory, regulatory and stem cell-like memory cells. cDNA synthesis used the whole RNA isolate, giving expressed TCRB sequences. Sequencing was performed with immunoSEQ multiplex PCR; in TCRdb, only in-frame clones are kept and a portion is missing. The sample lists 620,000 or so clones, roughly 15% seen once, with 0.07% to 0.095% in the top ten. This chain joins TRBV5-4 and TRBJ1-2; D call uncertain. This clonotype originated in a man younger than 35 in good health. The material sequenced was naive CD4+ T cells from blood. The CDR3 protein is CASSLKADYLYGYTF. CDR3 DNA sequence: TGTGCCAGCAGCCTGAAGGCCGATTACCTCTATGGCTACACCTTC.